These 13 T cell receptor beta chains originate from one sample sequenced in a study of molecular identifiers for immune sequencing clone quantification. TCRdb called the PCR reads again in MiXCR, with one record for every CDR3 protein. The sample has roughly 100,000 distinct CDR3 sequences, 30% to 35% seen once. What was sequenced was naive CD8+ T cells from blood, with Jurkat cell RNA spiked in. Sample subset: FACS-sorted CD8+CD4-CCR7+CD45RA+ naive T cells. These receptors were collected from a human donor in good health. Some libraries in this study had Jurkat cell RNA spiked in.

This clonotype was found a few times. The chain couples TRBV7-9 to TRBJ2-1, with D perhaps TRBD2 (5 bases). The CDR3 is 13 amino acids. The germline V gene encodes CDR1 SEHNR and CDR2 FQNEAQ (reference sequence). V was pared by 5 bases and J by 4 bases, with 9 bases between. CDR3 coding DNA: TGTGCCAGCAGCGGCCGGACTTACAATGAGCAGTTCTTC. Translation gives CASSGRTYNEQFF.

This clonotype was observed at least ten times. The V call is TRBV28, the J call TRBJ2-3; possibly TRBD1 for D (6 bases). From germline, CDR1 is MDHEN and CDR2 SYDVKM. V lost 5 bases, J lost 4 bases, and 16 bases lay in between. The CDR3 contains 15 residues. CDR3 sequence (DNA): TGTGCCAGCAGTGTGGACAGAGTGGGGCCAGATACGCAGTATTTT. It encodes CASSVDRVGPDTQYF. Full variable domain (missing parts from reference TRBV28 and TRBJ2-3): DVKVTQSSRYLVKRTGEKVFLECVQDMDHENMFWYRQDPGLGLRLIYFSYDVKMKEKGDIPEGYSVSREKKERFSLILESASTNQTSMYLCASSVDRVGPDTQYFGPGTRLTVL.

The V and J genes are TRBV11-2 and TRBJ1-5; tentatively, D is TRBD1 (5 bases). V lost 3 bases, J lost 6 bases, and 12 bases lay in between. The CDR3 runs to 14 residues. CDR1 and CDR2 from the germline V gene are SGHAT and FQNNGV. The CDR3 is CASSFGGEGQPQHF. CDR3 DNA: TGTGCCAGCAGCTTTGGAGGGGAAGGTCAGCCCCAGCATTTT.

This chain uses TRBV20-1 with TRBJ2-3, with 11 bases lining up with TRBD2. V was pared by 5 bases and J by 2 bases, with 6 bases of the junction left unmatched. CDR3 size: 15 residues. The germline CDR1 and CDR2 sequences are DFQATT and SNEGSKA (reference sequence). The CDR3, as DNA: TGCAGTGCTTCCGGACTAGCGGGCCTCACAGATACGCAGTATTTT. It is translated as CSASGLAGLTDTQYF.

This clonotype showed up many times. This sequence joins TRBV15 and TRBJ1-6, with a possible D match to TRBD1 (6 bases). V was pared by 5 bases and J by 9 bases, with 17 bases between. CDR1 and CDR2 from the germline V gene are LNHNV and YYDKDF (reference sequence). CDR3 size: 15 residues. CDR3 sequence (DNA): TGTGCCACCAGCGGATCTACAGGGTTTCGTTCACCCCTCCACTTT. As protein: CATSGSTGFRSPLHF. Full variable domain (outside the CDR3, taken from reference TRBV15 and TRBJ1-6): DAMVIQNPRYQVTQFGKPVTLSCSQTLNHNVMYWYQQKSSQAPKLLFHYYDKDFNNEADTPDNFQSRRPNTSFCFLDIRSPGLGDTAMYLCATSGSTGFRSPLHFGNGTRLTVT.

In its sample, this clonotype was seen many times. V gene TRBV28 combines with J gene TRBJ1-3; D gene uncertain. Germline V gene data show CDR1 as MDHEN and CDR2 as SYDVKM. This CDR3 region has 14 residues. V was clipped by 3 bases and J by 0 bases, with 6 bases between them. The DNA for the CDR3 is TGTGCCAGCAGTTTCCGCCTCTCTGGAAACACCATATATTTT. Its protein product is CASSFRLSGNTIYF.

As to this clonotype: Possible read error: a much larger clone is one base away. This chain connects TRBV6-2 or TRBV6-3 to TRBJ2-7, with D perhaps TRBD2 (6 bases). This CDR3 region has 13 residues. With 7 bases removed from V and 5 bases from J, the gap between germline ends came to 15 bases. Germline CDR1 is MNHEY and CDR2 is SVGEGT. The CDR3 spells CASTDGGFDEQYF. DNA for the CDR3: TGTGCCAGCACCGACGGGGGATTTGACGAGCAGTACTTC.

This chain uses TRBV27 with TRBJ2-7; the D gene could be TRBD1 or TRBD2 (6 bases each). The CDR3 is 14 amino acids. V was shortened by 2 bases and J by 2 bases, with 10 bases between the two germline ends. CDR1 is MNHEY and CDR2 is SMNVEV in the germline V gene (reference sequence). The CDR3 region has the DNA TGTGCCAGCAGTTTAAGGGGGGCGACCTACGAGCAGTACTTC. It codes for CASSLRGATYEQYF.

Regarding this clonotype: Germline is not matched at one junction end, which may reflect a read error. CDR3 amino acids: CATSEGLAGFTDTQYF. The CDR3 region has the DNA TGTGCCACCAGTGAGGGACTAGCGGGATTCACAGATACGCAGTATTTT. This rearrangement joins TRBV10-3 to TRBJ2-3; 13 nucleotides match TRBD2. The CDR3 spans 16 residues. Per germline, CDR1 ENHRY and CDR2 SYGVKD.

On this clonotype: Being one base from a much bigger clone, this may be a read error. The J gene is TRBJ2-3, the V gene TRBV7-9; D perhaps matches TRBD2 (6 bases). This CDR3 region has 16 residues. Per the germline V gene, CDR1 is SEHNR and CDR2 is FQNEAQ (reference sequence). V dropped 7 bases and J dropped 4 bases, with 21 bases sitting between them. CDR3 amino acids: CASTLGGARLADTQYF. The CDR3 DNA sequence: TGTGCCAGCACCCTCGGAGGGGCCAGGTTGGCAGATACGCAGTATTTT.

With regard to this clonotype: Because it lacks the conserved phenylalanine or tryptophan at the end, this CDR3 is likely a read error. The chain links TRBV6-2 or TRBV6-3 to TRBJ1-5; D unclear. This CDR3 is 14 amino acids long. Germline values: CDR1 MNHEY, CDR2 SVGEGT. V gave up 2 bases and J gave up 7 bases, with 12 bases separating them. The CDR3 is CASSYPRTHQPQHY. The CDR3 DNA follows: TGTGCCAGCAGTTACCCCAGGACTCACCAGCCCCAGCATTAT.

This clonotype turned up a few times. The gene calls are TRBV6-5 and TRBJ2-3, with 10 nucleotides matching TRBD2. This CDR3 has 15 amino acids. The ends lost 6 bases at V and 2 bases at J; junction bases unmatched: 5. The germline CDR1 and CDR2 sequences are MNHEY and SVGAGI. The CDR3 reads CASSRTSGPTDTQYF. The CDR3 DNA is TGTGCCAGCAGCCGGACTAGCGGACCCACAGATACGCAGTATTTT.

Details on this clonotype: Being one base from a much bigger clone, this may be a read error. The chain carries TRBV28 and TRBJ1-5; D is undetermined. CDR1 and CDR2 (germline): MDHEN, SYDVKM. This CDR3 contains 13 residues. The V end was cut by 3 bases, the J end by 9 bases, with 12 bases between. In nucleotides, the CDR3 is TGTGCCAGCAGTTTTAGATGGGTAGGGCCCCAGCATTTT. As protein: CASSFRWVGPQHF. Full variable domain (rest looked up from reference TRBV28 and TRBJ1-5): DVKVTQSSRYLVKRTGEKVFLECVQDMDHENMFWYRQDPGLGLRLIYFSYDVKMKEKGDIPEGYSVSREKKERFSLILESASTNQTSMYLCASSFRWVGPQHFGDGTRLSIL.